The 9 T cell receptor beta chains in this list originate from one sample, sequenced in a study of PD-1 blockade in classical Hodgkin lymphoma. Some clones are missing from TCRdb's copy, which holds only in-frame ones; the method was immunoSEQ multiplex PCR. The table shows approximately 20,000 clones, with around 76% occurring only once. Regarding time point: cycle 4 day 1 (C4D1), after 6 weeks of nivolumab. Every patient relapsed after autologous stem cell transplantation, and brentuximab vedotin exposure varied. The sample in question was peripheral blood mononuclear cells (PBMCs), obtained before the fourth cycle of nivolumab. The receptors shown here come from a human donor with classical Hodgkin lymphoma.

V and J are TRBV4-1 and TRBJ2-1; TRBD1 or TRBD2 may be the D gene (5 bases each). Germline loops: CDR1 MGHRA, CDR2 YSYEKL. This CDR3 contains 16 residues. V lost 1 base and J lost 7, with 17 bases in between. CDR3 DNA: TGCGCCAGCAGCCAAGTTTCAGGGAGATCGTTGAATGAGCAGTTCTTC. It yields the protein CASSQVSGRSLNEQFF.

V usage is TRBV6-5 and J usage is TRBJ1-1; TRBD1 aligns across 8 bases. After removal of 4 bases from V and 4 bases from J, the junction contained 5 bases not matched to a gene. CDR3 length: 14 residues. The germline V gene has CDR1 MNHEY and CDR2 SVGAGI. CDR3 sequence reads: CASSLDRARTEAFF. Here the CDR3 DNA reads TGTGCCAGCAGTTTGGACAGGGCTCGCACTGAAGCTTTCTTT.

Here the CDR3 DNA reads TGTGCCAGTAGTTGGACAGCCCGCAAGGGCAATCAGCCCCAGCATTTT. Residues: CASSWTARKGNQPQHF. The chain couples TRBV19 to TRBJ1-5; a possible D gene is TRBD1 (6 bases). The germline gives CDR1 LNHDA, CDR2 SQIVND (reference sequence). The V gene lost 5 bases and the J gene lost 2 bases, with 16 bases spanning the gap. The CDR3 totals 16 residues. Variable domain in full (rest from reference TRBV19 and TRBJ1-5): DGGITQSPKYLFRKEGQNVTLSCEQNLNHDAMYWYRQDPGQGLRLIYYSQIVNDFQKGDIAEGYSVSREKKESFPLTVTSAQKNPTAFYLCASSWTARKGNQPQHFGDGTRLSIL.

The chain employs TRBV28 and TRBJ2-7; D possibly corresponds to TRBD1 (6 bases). Germline-derived CDR1 and CDR2 are MDHEN and SYDVKM. The CDR3 has 15 residues. Trimming cost V 6 bases and J 2 bases, with 17 bases left between them. CDR3 sequence reads: CASSPRDILAYEQYV. CDR3 DNA sequence: TGTGCCAGCAGCCCCCGGGACATTTTAGCCTACGAGCAGTACGTC.

This clone counts as medium-sized. This rearrangement joins TRBV19 to TRBJ1-2; weak D call: TRBD1 (5 bases). The CDR3 runs to 11 residues. CDR1 is LNHDA and CDR2 is SQIVND in the germline V gene (reference sequence). Trimming shortened V by 6 bases and J by 7 bases, and 9 bases separated the two germline ends. CDR3 sequence (DNA): TGTGCCAGTAGCTGGACAACTGGCTACACCTTC. It specifies CASSWTTGYTF. The variable domain in full, with the rest retrieved from reference TRBV19 and TRBJ1-2, is DGGITQSPKYLFRKEGQNVTLSCEQNLNHDAMYWYRQDPGQGLRLIYYSQIVNDFQKGDIAEGYSVSREKKESFPLTVTSAQKNPTAFYLCASSWTTGYTFGSGTRLTVV.

The gene calls are TRBV30 and TRBJ2-3, with a possible D match to TRBD1 (6 bases). V lost 0 bases to trimming and J lost 0 bases, with 10 bases between them. This CDR3 spans 15 amino acids. Germline V gene data show CDR1 as GTSNPN and CDR2 as SVGIG (reference sequence). The chain's CDR3 is CAWSVTGRSTDTQYF. CDR3 bases: TGTGCCTGGAGTGTCACAGGGCGTAGCACAGATACGCAGTATTTT.

This clone was detected a few times. The gene calls are TRBV7-6 and TRBJ2-5; 10 nucleotides match TRBD1. Germline CDR1 reads SGHVS; CDR2 reads FNYEAQ. This CDR3 is built from 16 residues. V lost 8 bases and J lost 5; bases outside the gene matches: 14. The CDR3 region is CASGEIFGTGEETQYF. CDR3 nucleotides: TGTGCCAGCGGGGAAATCTTCGGGACAGGGGAGGAGACCCAGTACTTC.

This clone appeared a single time. The rearrangement joins TRBV19 to TRBJ1-6; D remains ambiguous. The CDR3 runs to 18 residues. The V and J ends lost 3 bases and 9 bases respectively, with 24 bases between them. Germline CDR1 LNHDA, CDR2 SQIVND (reference sequence). CDR3 sequence: CASSIGPAEDFVISPLHF. DNA of the CDR3: TGTGCCAGTAGTATCGGCCCCGCAGAGGACTTTGTTATTTCACCCCTCCACTTT.

The chain uses TRBV25-1 and TRBJ2-4; maybe TRBD1 (7 bases). Germline loops: CDR1 MGHDK, CDR2 SYGVNS. The length of the CDR3 is 15 residues. The ends were cut back, 1 base at V and 14 bases at J, with 21 bases in the middle. In DNA, the CDR3 is TGTGCCAGCAGTGAATGGGGGGACAGTGCCAACGGAAAGTACTTC. It codes for CASSEWGDSANGKYF.